This T cell receptor beta chain originates from a study of response to subunit inactivated influenza vaccine. Study-wide points: Every seasonal influenza vaccination brings in few new T cells, the authors suggested.

The CDR3 has 13 amino acids. Germline assignment: CDR1 MNHEY and CDR2 SMNVEV (reference sequence). Trimming removed 8 bases from V and 0 bases from J, with 8 bases in between. TCRdb passed the RT-PCR reads through MiXCR, listing each CDR3 protein once. This table has more than 200,000 distinct CDR3 sequences, 12% appearing once. In the case of this clonotype: Its antigen is currently unknown.

This TCR was sampled from a man in his fifties or sixties who received an inactivated influenza vaccine. Material: non-naive T cells sorted from PBMCs, obtained 14 days before vaccination. V is TRBV27 and J is TRBJ1-3; D gene ambiguous. CDR3 in amino acids: CASRPISGNTIYF. In nucleotides, the CDR3 is TGTGCCAGCCGACCTATCTCTGGAAACACCATATATTTT.